This TCR beta chain was sequenced during a study of cytomegalovirus exposure and HLA in healthy donors. In regard to this clone: Antigen: not known.

General study findings and limits: As a later analysis showed, several of the most significant clusters appeared to be linked to common viral pathogens. In an earlier analysis, in some 540 donors, most V segments appeared productive either ~90% or ~30% of the time.

Primers: 60 Vbeta forward and 13 Jbeta reverse. Sequenced by immunoSEQ multiplex PCR; TCRdb stores in-frame clones only, minus some. The profile shows over 200,000 clones, 60% to 80% of them singletons. The sample consisted of PBMCs. The sequence derives from a male donor in good health and CMV-seronegative.

CDR3 coding DNA: TGTGCCTGGAGTCCCCGGGGAGGGGAGGGGGAGCAGTACTTC. Translation gives CAWSPRGGEGEQYF. This chain joins TRBV30 and TRBJ2-7, with 7 bases matching TRBD2. Germline assignment: CDR1 GTSNPN and CDR2 SVGIG (reference sequence). J was trimmed by 7 bases and V by 2 bases; bases with no gene match: 11. There are 14 residues in the CDR3.